These 30 T cell receptor beta chains were sequenced from one sample in a study of CD8 T cells in ankylosing spondylitis. TCRdb re-analysed the 5' RACE reads in MiXCR, keeping a single row per CDR3 protein. Of about 210,000 distinct CDR3 sequences listed, over 7% were seen once; the top ten hold more than 4%. Sample: blood, either unsorted or a sorted T cell fraction (not recorded which). The origin of the receptors is a female donor with ankylosing spondylitis or in good health (not recorded which).

Only a few counts were recorded for this clonotype. This chain connects TRBV4-3 to TRBJ2-7, with 7 bases identical to TRBD2. CDR1 LGHNA and CDR2 YSLEER come from the germline V gene. After removal of 1 base from V and 4 bases from J, the junction contained 7 bases not matched to a gene. The CDR3 spans 15 residues. The DNA for the CDR3 is TGCGCCAGCAGCCAAGGTCGGTCTAGCGGATACGAGCAGTACTTC. Protein sequence: CASSQGRSSGYEQYF.

This clonotype appeared many times. The chain is built from TRBV28 and TRBJ2-4; D not resolved. Looked up from germline, CDR1 is MDHEN and CDR2 is SYDVKM. The CDR3 has 18 residues. Trimming took off 5 bases at V and 4 bases at J, with 24 bases between the two ends. CDR3 in amino acids: CASSLIRVHPERKNIQYF. CDR3 nucleotides: TGTGCCAGCAGTCTCATTAGAGTTCACCCCGAACGAAAAAACATTCAGTACTTC.

This clonotype was observed at least ten times. In DNA, the CDR3 is TGTGCCAGCAGTTTACCCGGGACTAGCAGGAGGACGCAGTATTTT. Translating it yields CASSLPGTSRRTQYF. This rearrangement joins TRBV28 to TRBJ2-3; 9 bases agree with TRBD2. Germline CDR1 and CDR2: MDHEN and SYDVKM. V lost 2 bases, J lost 9 bases, and 9 bases stayed unmatched. This CDR3 is 15 amino acids long.

As to this clonotype: A much larger clonotype is one base distant, so this may be a read error. This chain connects TRBV29-1 to TRBJ2-6; no definite D call. This CDR3 contains 16 residues. Germline V gives CDR1 SQVTM, CDR2 ANQGSEA. Trimming removed 3 bases at V and 2 bases at J, with 14 bases between. Here the CDR3 reads CSVEARIGTGANVLTF. CDR3 nucleotides: TGCAGCGTTGAGGCCCGGATAGGGACTGGGGCCAACGTCCTGACTTTC.

This clonotype occurred many times. The chain joins TRBV29-1 to TRBJ1-1, with unresolved D. Trimming cost V 0 bases and J 6 bases, with 5 bases left between them. CDR1 and CDR2 (germline): SQVTM, ANQGSEA. The length of the CDR3 is 11 residues. The CDR3 nucleotides are TGCAGCGTTGAAGATTTCCCTGAAGCTTTCTTT. Protein sequence: CSVEDFPEAFF.

This clonotype appeared many times. The V call is TRBV20-1, the J call TRBJ2-2; D gene ambiguous. The CDR3 is 13 amino acids. Germline CDR1 reads DFQATT; CDR2 reads SNEGSKA (reference sequence). Trimming left V 0 bases short and J 6 bases short, with 8 bases between. CDR3 amino acids: CSARDLSPGELFF. CDR3 DNA sequence: TGCAGTGCTAGAGATCTCTCCCCCGGGGAGCTGTTTTTT.

This clonotype occurred many times. This chain connects TRBV12-3 or TRBV12-4 to TRBJ2-3; unclear D gene. The V and J ends lost 7 bases and 4 bases respectively, with 15 bases between them. CDR3 length equals 14 residues. The CDR3 loop is CASKERRFADTQYF. CDR3 DNA: TGTGCCAGCAAGGAAAGAAGGTTTGCAGATACGCAGTATTTT.

As for this clonotype: A much bigger clone sits one base away, suggesting this may be a read error. This chain connects TRBV12-3 or TRBV12-4 to TRBJ1-2; TRBD1 might be the D (5 bases). The CDR3 extends over 14 amino acids. The CDR3: CASSLTVTNYDYTF. The CDR3, as DNA: TGTGCCAGCAGTTTGACAGTTACTAACTATGACTACACCTTC.

This clonotype was detected ten times or more. This chain uses TRBV12-3 or TRBV12-4 with TRBJ1-2; 7 bases line up with TRBD1. This CDR3 is built from 14 residues. The ends lost 6 bases at V and 3 bases at J; junction bases unmatched: 7. CDR3 protein: CASSRGQDDYGYTF. CDR3 in DNA: TGTGCCAGCAGCCGAGGACAGGACGACTATGGCTACACCTTC.

This clonotype was found many times. The chain links TRBV5-1 to TRBJ2-1, with TRBD2 identical over 8 bases. J gave up 9 bases and V 4 bases, and 12 bases lay outside the gene matches. This CDR3 comprises 15 residues. The germline V gene encodes CDR1 SGHRS and CDR2 YFSETQ. The CDR3 DNA reads as TGCGCCAGCAGCGACGCATCGGGACTAGAAGTTGAGCAGTTCTTC. Translation gives CASSDASGLEVEQFF.

The chain is built from TRBV20-1 and TRBJ2-7; 9 nucleotides line up with TRBD1. The CDR3 is made up of 15 amino acids. Germline trimming cut 6 bases from V and 5 bases from J; bases unmatched to any gene: 14. Germline CDR1 DFQATT, CDR2 SNEGSKA (reference sequence). In nucleotides, the CDR3 is TGCAGTGCGCGGCCCCGGGGGACAGGGTACCACGAGCAGTACTTC. The encoded protein is CSARPRGTGYHEQYF.

Many counts were recorded for this clonotype. This chain uses TRBV7-2 with TRBJ2-7; 7 nucleotides align to TRBD1. The CDR3 contains 15 residues. Germline CDR1 SGHTA, CDR2 FQGNSA. Unmatched junction bases numbered 9, after V lost 1 base and J lost 6 bases. The CDR3 DNA is TGTGCCAGCAGCTTAGGCGGACAGGAGGTTTTCGAGCAGTACTTC. Its translation: CASSLGGQEVFEQYF.

This clonotype was found many times. The J gene is TRBJ2-1, the V gene TRBV20-1; 9 bases map to TRBD1. V was pared by 5 bases and J by 7 bases, with 9 bases of the junction left unmatched. CDR1 is DFQATT, CDR2 SNEGSKA, per germline (reference sequence). This CDR3 is built from 14 residues. Written as DNA, the CDR3 is TGCAGTGCTCGGACCGGGACAGGGAATAATGAGCAGTTCTTC. Translating gives CSARTGTGNNEQFF.

This clonotype showed up many times. V gene TRBV6-6 combines with J gene TRBJ2-7; 7 nucleotides align to TRBD1. Trimming cost V 2 bases and J 2 bases; bases outside gene matches: 3. Germline CDR1 MNHNY, CDR2 SVGAGI (reference sequence). This CDR3 contains 14 residues. The CDR3 loop is CASSYTTGPYEQYF. The CDR3 coding sequence is TGTGCCAGCAGTTACACGACAGGGCCCTACGAGCAGTACTTC.

This clonotype was observed at least ten times. V and J are TRBV6-5 and TRBJ1-1; possibly TRBD1 for D (6 bases). V was pared by 2 bases and J by 5 bases, with 15 bases between. The CDR3 sequence is 15 residues long. CDR1 and CDR2 (germline): MNHEY, SVGAGI. The CDR3, as DNA: TGTGCCAGCAGTTACGACGGCAGGGGTGGTACTGAAGCTTTCTTT. It yields the protein CASSYDGRGGTEAFF.

This clonotype was seen repeatedly, ten times or more. The J gene is TRBJ2-1, the V gene TRBV18, with 12 nucleotides matching TRBD2. With V trimmed by 6 bases and J by 6 bases, 6 bases remained unmatched. The CDR3 loop spans 15 amino acids. Germline loops: CDR1 KGHSH, CDR2 LQKENI. CDR3 residues: CASSRLAGEGNEQFF. The DNA of the CDR3 is TGTGCCAGCTCTCGACTAGCGGGAGAGGGCAATGAGCAGTTCTTC.

This clonotype was seen many times. The rearrangement joins TRBV4-1 to TRBJ2-1; D is uncertain. CDR3 length: 13 amino acids. CDR1 is MGHRA and CDR2 is YSYEKL in the germline V gene. V was trimmed by 4 bases and J by 7 bases, leaving 11 bases between them. The CDR3 loop is CASSPSDVNEQFF. The CDR3 region has the DNA TGCGCCAGCAGCCCTTCGGACGTGAATGAGCAGTTCTTC.

This clonotype has ten or more counts. This chain joins TRBV20-1 and TRBJ2-1; 10 nucleotides line up with TRBD2. Germline loops: CDR1 DFQATT, CDR2 SNEGSKA (reference sequence). The CDR3 consists of 15 residues. After removal of 1 base from V and 9 bases from J, the junction contained 9 bases not matched to a gene. The CDR3 sequence is CSARVTSGMTGEQFF. The CDR3 DNA follows: TGCAGTGCTAGAGTTACTAGCGGGATGACGGGTGAGCAGTTCTTC.

This clonotype was recorded many times. The rearrangement uses TRBV5-1 and TRBJ2-2; D call uncertain. The V end lost 3 bases, the J end lost 4 bases, and 10 bases lay between the germline ends. Germline values: CDR1 SGHRS, CDR2 YFSETQ. The length of the CDR3 is 14 residues. The CDR3 coding sequence is TGCGCCAGCAGCTCCACAACATCCACCGGGGAGCTGTTTTTT. Its protein is CASSSTTSTGELFF.

This clonotype was seen a handful of times. This chain joins TRBV15 and TRBJ2-5, with D perhaps matching TRBD1 (6 bases). CDR3 length equals 14 residues. Germline assignment: CDR1 LNHNV and CDR2 YYDKDF (reference sequence). V lost 0 bases and J 5 bases, leaving 10 bases between the germline ends. The CDR3 spells CATSRETGWETQYF. CDR3 nucleotides: TGTGCCACCAGCAGAGAAACAGGGTGGGAGACCCAGTACTTC. Supplemented by reference TRBV15 and TRBJ2-5, the full variable domain reads DAMVIQNPRYQVTQFGKPVTLSCSQTLNHNVMYWYQQKSSQAPKLLFHYYDKDFNNEADTPDNFQSRRPNTSFCFLDIRSPGLGDTAMYLCATSRETGWETQYFGPGTRLLVL.

This clonotype showed up many times. V and J are TRBV3-1 and TRBJ2-1, with 7 bases identical to TRBD1. CDR1 and CDR2 from the germline V gene are LGHDT and YNNKEL (reference sequence). Trimming at V came to 4 bases and at J to 8 bases, leaving 5 bases not matched to a gene. The CDR3 totals 13 residues. The chain's CDR3 is CASSLYTGDEQFF. As DNA, the CDR3 is TGTGCCAGCAGCCTTTATACAGGGGATGAGCAGTTCTTC.

This clonotype was found many times. This chain joins TRBV20-1 and TRBJ2-1; 8 bases match TRBD2. Germline V CDR1 and CDR2: DFQATT, SNEGSKA (reference sequence). V lost 0 bases, J lost 2 bases, and 6 bases stayed unmatched. This CDR3 is built from 16 residues. This CDR3 is CSARDSLAGPYNEQFF. For the CDR3, the DNA is TGCAGTGCTAGAGATTCATTAGCGGGACCCTACAATGAGCAGTTCTTC.

The genes are TRBV14 and TRBJ2-5; D is undetermined. This CDR3 contains 14 residues. Germline-derived CDR1 and CDR2 are SGHDN and FVKESK. V lost 5 bases and J 5 bases, leaving 15 bases between the germline ends. In nucleotides, the CDR3 is TGTGCCAGCAGCGCTTCCAGTAGATGGGAGACCCAGTACTTC. Translating it yields CASSASSRWETQYF.

The V call is TRBV27, the J call TRBJ1-5; a possible D gene is TRBD1 (6 bases). V dropped 5 bases and J dropped 5 bases, with 22 bases sitting between them. The V gene's germline CDR1 is MNHEY and CDR2 SMNVEV (reference sequence). The CDR3 runs 17 residues. The DNA for the CDR3 is TGTGCCAGCAGTCCGGACCAGGGGTATCCGAGAGATCAGCCCCAGCATTTT. It translates to CASSPDQGYPRDQPQHF.

At least ten counts were recorded for this clonotype. The CDR3: CASSFLAGAQETQYF. The CDR3 coding sequence is TGTGCCAGCAGCTTCCTAGCGGGAGCTCAAGAGACCCAGTACTTC. V gene TRBV11-2 combines with J gene TRBJ2-5, with TRBD2 matching over 10 bases. The CDR3 covers 15 residues. J gave up 2 bases and V 3 bases, and 3 bases lay outside the gene matches. In germline, CDR1 is SGHAT, CDR2 FQNNGV.

This clonotype was detected many times. The CDR3 region has the DNA TGTGCCAGCAGTAAGCGGGAGTTCGGCACCGGGGAGCTGTTTTTT. Residues: CASSKREFGTGELFF. The chain has TRBV6-2 or TRBV6-3 and TRBJ2-2, with TRBD2 matching over 8 bases. V lost 5 bases to trimming and J lost 4 bases; unmatched junction nucleotides: 6. This CDR3 region has 15 residues. Per germline, CDR1 MNHEY and CDR2 SVGEGT.

Many counts were recorded for this clonotype. The V call is TRBV20-1, the J call TRBJ2-2; 9 bases are shared with TRBD2. With 2 bases clipped from V and 2 bases from J, the junction kept 6 bases outside the gene matches. The CDR3 covers 16 residues. In germline, CDR1 is DFQATT, CDR2 SNEGSKA (reference sequence). CDR3 region: CSARTSGLANTGELFF. CDR3 coding DNA: TGCAGTGCTAGAACTTCGGGACTAGCTAACACCGGGGAGCTGTTTTTT.

This clonotype was observed many times. The chain is built from TRBV6-1 and TRBJ2-2, with D possibly being TRBD2 (6 bases). CDR1 is MNHNS and CDR2 is SASEGT in the germline V gene. This CDR3 has 15 amino acids. Trimming shortened V by 6 bases and J by 3 bases, and 14 bases separated the two germline ends. The CDR3 loop reads CASSLAFGDTGELFF. The CDR3 coding sequence is TGTGCCAGCAGCCTAGCGTTCGGGGACACCGGGGAGCTGTTTTTT.

The chain carries TRBV7-3 and TRBJ2-2, with 9 bases that match TRBD2. The ends lost 1 base at V and 2 bases at J; junction bases unmatched: 5. Germline V gives CDR1 SGHTA, CDR2 FQGTGA. The CDR3 totals 17 residues. CDR3: CASSLRTSDLNTGELFF. CDR3 bases: TGTGCCAGCAGCTTAAGGACTAGCGACCTAAACACCGGGGAGCTGTTTTTT.

This clonotype was seen at least ten times. This chain links TRBV2 with TRBJ1-2, with D maybe TRBD1 (5 bases). Germline V gene sequence: CDR1 SNHLY, CDR2 FYNNEI. The CDR3 has 15 amino acids. The ends were cut back, 4 bases at V and 5 bases at J, with 17 bases in the middle. The CDR3 bases are TGTGCCAGCAGTGCTGAGTCCGGGGCTCGGTATGGCTACACCTTC. It translates to CASSAESGARYGYTF.